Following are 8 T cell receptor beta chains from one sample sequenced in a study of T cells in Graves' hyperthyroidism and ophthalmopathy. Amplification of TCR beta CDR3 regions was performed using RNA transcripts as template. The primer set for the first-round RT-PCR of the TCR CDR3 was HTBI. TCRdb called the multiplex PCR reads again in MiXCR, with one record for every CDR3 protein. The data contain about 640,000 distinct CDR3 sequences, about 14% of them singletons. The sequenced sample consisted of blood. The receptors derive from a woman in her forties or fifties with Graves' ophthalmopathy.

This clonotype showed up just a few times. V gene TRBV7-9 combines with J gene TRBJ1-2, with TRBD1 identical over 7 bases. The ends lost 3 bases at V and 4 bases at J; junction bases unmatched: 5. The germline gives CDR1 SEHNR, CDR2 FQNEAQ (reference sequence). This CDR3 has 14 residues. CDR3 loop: CASSLDDRVYGYTF. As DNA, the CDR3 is TGTGCCAGCAGCTTGGATGACAGGGTCTATGGCTACACCTTC.

The CDR3 is CAWSVLAGGPLYEQYF. CDR3 DNA sequence: TGTGCCTGGAGTGTACTCGCGGGAGGGCCCCTCTACGAGCAGTACTTC. The V gene is TRBV30, the J gene TRBJ2-7; 9 bases are a match to TRBD2. Germline assignment: CDR1 GTSNPN and CDR2 SVGIG (reference sequence). The CDR3 consists of 16 residues. After removal of 0 bases from V and 3 bases from J, the junction contained 9 bases not matched to a gene.

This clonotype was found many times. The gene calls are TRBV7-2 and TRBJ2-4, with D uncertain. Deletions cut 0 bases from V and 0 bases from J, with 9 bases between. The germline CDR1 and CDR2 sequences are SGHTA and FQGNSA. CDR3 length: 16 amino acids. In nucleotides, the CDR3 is TGTGCCAGCAGCTTAGCTGGGTGGTTAGCCAAAAACATTCAGTACTTC. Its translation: CASSLAGWLAKNIQYF.

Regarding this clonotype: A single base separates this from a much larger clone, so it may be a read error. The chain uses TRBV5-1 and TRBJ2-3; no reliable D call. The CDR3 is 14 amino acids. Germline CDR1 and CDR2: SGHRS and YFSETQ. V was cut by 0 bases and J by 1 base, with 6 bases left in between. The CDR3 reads CASSLERRTDTQYF. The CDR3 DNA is TGCGCCAGCAGCTTGGAAAGGCGCACAGATACGCAGTATTTT.

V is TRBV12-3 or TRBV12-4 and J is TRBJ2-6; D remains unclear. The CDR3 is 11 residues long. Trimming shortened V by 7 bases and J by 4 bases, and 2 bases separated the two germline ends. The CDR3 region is CASIGANVLTF. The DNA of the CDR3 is TGTGCCAGCATAGGGGCCAACGTCCTGACTTTC.

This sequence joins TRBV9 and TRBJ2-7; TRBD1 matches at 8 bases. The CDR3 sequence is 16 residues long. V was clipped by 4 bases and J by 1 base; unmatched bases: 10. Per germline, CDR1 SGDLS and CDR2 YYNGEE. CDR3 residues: CASSPRTGIRSYEQYF. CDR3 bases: TGTGCCAGCAGCCCTAGGACAGGGATTCGTTCCTACGAGCAGTACTTC.

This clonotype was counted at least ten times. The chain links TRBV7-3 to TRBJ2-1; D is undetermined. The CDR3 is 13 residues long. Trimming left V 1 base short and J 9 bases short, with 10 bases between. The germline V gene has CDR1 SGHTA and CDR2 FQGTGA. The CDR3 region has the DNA TGTGCCAGCAGCTTAAGCGACTGGAGTGAGCAGTTCTTC. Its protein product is CASSLSDWSEQFF.

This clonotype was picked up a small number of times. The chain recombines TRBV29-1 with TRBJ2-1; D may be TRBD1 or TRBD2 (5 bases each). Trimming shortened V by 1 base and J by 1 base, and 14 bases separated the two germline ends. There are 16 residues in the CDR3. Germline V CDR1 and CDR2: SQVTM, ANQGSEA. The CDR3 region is CSVEGSGQRSYNEQFF. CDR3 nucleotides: TGCAGCGTTGAAGGGTCGGGGCAGAGGTCCTACAATGAGCAGTTCTTC.